The T cell receptor (beta chain) described here comes from a study of cytomegalovirus exposure and HLA in healthy donors. About the research overall: Ancestry clustering placed roughly 86% of approximately 420 genotyped donors in the Caucasian-associated cluster.

Whole-study findings and limits: As was reported, the classifier diagnosed cytomegalovirus status with high specificity and sensitivity.

As for this clone: The antigen remains unidentified.

The CDR3 sequence is 18 residues long. Germline V gene data show CDR1 as SGHNT and CDR2 as YYREEE (reference sequence). After removal of 2 bases from V and 0 bases from J, the junction contained 7 bases not matched to a gene. It was with 60 Vbeta and 13 Jbeta primers that the PCR ran. Using immunoSEQ multiplex PCR, the repertoire was profiled, and TCRdb retains in-frame clones only, with some absent. The repertoire holds 150,000 to 200,000 clones, with roughly four fifths as singletons. Sequenced input: PBMCs. This chain links TRBV5-4 with TRBJ2-3; TRBD2 matches at 12 bases. This receptor was taken from a man between 45 and 60 years old in good health and CMV-seropositive. CDR3 sequence: CASSFDPSGGDSTDTQYF. The CDR3, as DNA: TGTGCCAGCAGCTTTGACCCTAGCGGGGGGGATAGCACAGATACGCAGTATTTT.